This T cell receptor (beta chain) comes out of a study of identical twins. TCRdb analysed the 5' RACE reads with MiXCR anew, one entry per CDR3 protein. The profile shows about 690,000 distinct CDR3 sequences, around 6% of them singletons. Germline V CDR1 and CDR2: SQVTM, ANQGSEA. V lost 8 bases, J lost 1 base, and 11 bases stayed unmatched. The CDR3 has 15 residues. This clonotype was recorded at least ten times. Its antigen is as yet unknown. Study findings and constraints: A lower insertion count was a feature of abundant cord blood beta clonotypes, with no such feature in memory repertoires.

This sequence was found in a man younger than 35 in good health. This chain uses TRBV29-1 with TRBJ2-1, with 7 bases that match TRBD1. The specimen sequenced was naive T cells sorted from blood. This CDR3 reads CSSTRQGSSYNEQFF. The CDR3 DNA follows: TGCAGCTCCACACGACAGGGAAGTTCCTACAATGAGCAGTTCTTC.